These 22 T cell receptor beta chains originate from one sample sequenced in a study of beta chain features in type 1 diabetes. cDNA synthesis used the whole RNA isolate, giving expressed TCRB sequences. Some clones are missing from TCRdb's copy, which holds only in-frame ones; the method was immunoSEQ multiplex PCR. The data contain 680,000 or so clones, roughly a sixth of them seen just once; the ten biggest clones take up 0.09% to 0.095%. Sequencing was done on a sample of naive CD4+ T cells from blood. The receptors were gathered from a man between 18 and 35 years old in good health.

This clone was picked up a small number of times. V is TRBV10-3 and J is TRBJ1-1, with no clear D. With 4 bases removed from V and 1 base from J, the gap between germline ends came to 10 bases. The CDR3 runs to 14 residues. The germline CDR1 and CDR2 sequences are ENHRY and SYGVKD. Here the CDR3 reads CAISGLQANTEAFF. For the CDR3, the DNA is TGTGCCATCAGTGGTCTTCAGGCGAACACTGAAGCTTTCTTT.

A few counts support this clone. The chain links TRBV19 to TRBJ1-5; D might be TRBD1 (6 bases). Trimming removed 11 bases at V and 6 bases at J, with 20 bases between. The CDR3 sequence is 14 residues long. CDR1 is LNHDA, CDR2 SQIVND, per germline (reference sequence). DNA of the CDR3: TGTGCCGCCTCAAGGGCCGGGGGCGTTCAGCCCCAGCATTTT. Its translation: CAASRAGGVQPQHF.

In this sample, this clone turned up a few times. The V and J genes are TRBV19 and TRBJ2-7, with 7 bases that match TRBD1. With V trimmed by 6 bases and J by 2 bases, 10 bases remained unmatched. Per germline, CDR1 LNHDA and CDR2 SQIVND (reference sequence). The CDR3 runs 15 residues. The CDR3 spells CASSPRTGGPYEQYF. For the CDR3, the DNA is TGTGCCAGTAGCCCTCGGACAGGCGGACCCTACGAGCAGTACTTC.

This clone was seen only a few times. The rearrangement links TRBV14 to TRBJ2-1; 7 bases are shared with TRBD1. Losses at the gene ends were 3 bases for V and 2 bases for J; bases not matched to a gene: 4. This CDR3 contains 15 residues. Germline V gene data show CDR1 as SGHDN and CDR2 as FVKESK. The CDR3: CASSQGQGAYNEQFF. The CDR3 nucleotides are TGTGCCAGCAGCCAGGGCCAGGGGGCCTACAATGAGCAGTTCTTC.

This clone has more than one count but fewer than ten. This chain connects TRBV18 to TRBJ1-5, with a weak D call TRBD1 (5 bases). The length of the CDR3 is 15 residues. The V gene lost 6 bases and the J gene lost 6 bases, with 18 bases spanning the gap. Per germline, CDR1 KGHSH and CDR2 LQKENI. DNA for the CDR3: TGTGCCAGCTCCCCTACGCGGGGGGTGGCTCAGCCCCAGCATTTT. Its translation: CASSPTRGVAQPQHF.

This clone came up once. This chain joins TRBV19 and TRBJ2-7; TRBD1 matches at 7 bases. The germline gives CDR1 LNHDA, CDR2 SQIVND (reference sequence). The CDR3 runs to 13 residues. The V segment lost 4 bases and the J segment 3 bases; nucleotides outside the gene matches: 3. DNA of the CDR3: TGTGCCAGTAGTACCGGGACAGACTACGAGCAGTACTTC. Translated, it gives CASSTGTDYEQYF.

J is TRBJ2-1 and V is TRBV9; 10 bases align to TRBD2. The V segment lost 2 bases and the J segment 4 bases; nucleotides outside the gene matches: 9. The V gene's germline CDR1 is SGDLS and CDR2 YYNGEE. The CDR3 sequence is 17 residues long. The chain's CDR3 is CASSVNHGTSEYNEQFF. CDR3 sequence (DNA): TGTGCCAGCAGCGTTAATCACGGGACTAGCGAATACAATGAGCAGTTCTTC.

This clone came up a few times. The gene calls are TRBV5-4 and TRBJ2-1; D possibly uses TRBD1 or TRBD2 (5 bases each). CDR3 length equals 15 residues. Trimming took 4 bases from V and 6 from J, leaving 17 bases between them. Germline lookup yields CDR1 SGHNT and CDR2 YYREEE (reference sequence). DNA of the CDR3: TGTGCCAGCAGCCAAGATGGGGGACGGACCAATGAGCAGTTCTTC. Translated, it gives CASSQDGGRTNEQFF.

This clone was detected only a few times. CDR3 region: CASSLTGVPEQFF. The CDR3 DNA follows: TGTGCCAGCAGTTTAACTGGGGTGCCTGAGCAGTTCTTC. V is TRBV28 and J is TRBJ2-1; D unresolved. This CDR3 comprises 13 residues. The V end lost 2 bases, the J end lost 9 bases, and 11 bases lay between the germline ends. Germline values: CDR1 MDHEN, CDR2 SYDVKM.

There are a few counts of this clone. The genes are TRBV30 and TRBJ2-1; 7 nucleotides match TRBD1. Germline assignment: CDR1 GTSNPN and CDR2 SVGIG (reference sequence). This CDR3 contains 16 residues. Trimming removed 5 bases from V and 2 bases from J; junction bases left unmatched: 12. Written as DNA, the CDR3 is TGTGCCTGGGGTAACAGGGGATCGAGGGCCTACAATGAGCAGTTCTTC. It encodes CAWGNRGSRAYNEQFF.

This chain links TRBV5-6 with TRBJ2-7; D is possibly TRBD1 or TRBD2 (5 bases each). CDR1 and CDR2 from the germline V gene are SGHDT and YYEEEE. CDR3 length: 14 amino acids. V was pared by 0 bases and J by 0 bases, with 7 bases between. The CDR3 nucleotides read TGTGCCAGCAGCTTGGACGGGACCTCCTACGAGCAGTACTTC. Translation: CASSLDGTSYEQYF.

This rearrangement joins TRBV28 to TRBJ2-5; 7 bases fit TRBD1. The CDR3 has 14 residues. Germline V CDR1 and CDR2: MDHEN, SYDVKM. J gave up 1 base and V 5 bases, and 4 bases lay outside the gene matches. DNA of the CDR3: TGTGCCAGCAGTCAGGGGACAGCCCAAGAGACCCAGTACTTC. Translated, it gives CASSQGTAQETQYF. Filled out from reference TRBV28 and TRBJ2-5, the complete variable domain reads DVKVTQSSRYLVKRTGEKVFLECVQDMDHENMFWYRQDPGLGLRLIYFSYDVKMKEKGDIPEGYSVSREKKERFSLILESASTNQTSMYLCASSQGTAQETQYFGPGTRLLVL.

This clone was seen a few times. This sequence joins TRBV19 and TRBJ2-2, with TRBD2 matching over 8 bases. V was clipped by 4 bases and J by 6 bases; unmatched bases: 4. Germline CDR1 reads LNHDA; CDR2 reads SQIVND (reference sequence). CDR3 length: 14 amino acids. The chain's CDR3 is CASSTSGSPGELFF. CDR3 DNA sequence: TGTGCCAGTAGTACCAGCGGGAGCCCCGGGGAGCTGTTTTTT.

The chain uses TRBV6-6 and TRBJ1-5; TRBD1 matches at 12 bases. Germline CDR1 reads MNHNY; CDR2 reads SVGAGI (reference sequence). There are 15 residues in the CDR3. The junction had 5 bases not matched to a gene; V was cut back by 5 bases and J by 6 bases. CDR3 loop: CASSAGQGAGQPQHF. The CDR3 bases are TGTGCCAGCAGTGCGGGACAGGGGGCAGGTCAGCCCCAGCATTTT.

This clone was counted between two and nine times. Other DNA sequences in this specimen translate into the identical CDR3. This rearrangement joins TRBV4-3 to TRBJ1-5; D remains unclear. The CDR3 loop spans 13 amino acids. V was cut by 0 bases and J by 7 bases, with 7 bases left in between. In germline, CDR1 is LGHNA, CDR2 YSLEER. CDR3 amino acids: CASSQDREQPQHF. CDR3 nucleotide sequence: TGCGCCAGCAGCCAAGATCGGGAACAGCCCCAGCATTTT.

This chain uses TRBV9 with TRBJ2-2; D unclear. Trimming stripped 4 bases from V and 6 bases from J, with 16 bases between. This CDR3 spans 15 amino acids. Germline CDR1 is SGDLS and CDR2 is YYNGEE. DNA of the CDR3: TGTGCCAGCAGCCCGGACCTTACCAGCGCCGGGGAGCTGTTTTTT. Encoded protein: CASSPDLTSAGELFF.

The J gene is TRBJ2-6, the V gene TRBV27; 10 bases fit TRBD1. The CDR3 totals 18 residues. The germline gives CDR1 MNHEY, CDR2 SMNVEV (reference sequence). V was clipped by 6 bases and J by 3 bases; unmatched bases: 11. The CDR3 here is CASRMDRGFASGANVLTF. DNA for the CDR3: TGTGCCAGCAGGATGGACAGGGGGTTTGCAAGTGGGGCCAACGTCCTGACTTTC.

This clone turned up a few times. The CDR3 bases are TGTGCCAGCAGCGTCAGGGGTAGCAACACAGATACGCAGTATTTT. Protein sequence: CASSVRGSNTDTQYF. The chain employs TRBV7-2 and TRBJ2-3, with D maybe TRBD1 (6 bases). Germline V gene data show CDR1 as SGHTA and CDR2 as FQGNSA. The CDR3 extends over 15 amino acids. Trimming cost V 5 bases and J 2 bases, with 14 bases left between them.

This clone was observed a single time. The chain couples TRBV12-5 to TRBJ1-2; the D is unclear. Trimming left V 2 bases short and J 8 bases short, with 24 bases between. Germline CDR1 is LGHNT and CDR2 is FRNRAP. The CDR3 is 17 amino acids. In nucleotides, the CDR3 is TGTGCTAGTGGTTTGAAGATAACGGGTAAGGCCCTGGGAGGCTACACCTTC. Amino acid sequence: CASGLKITGKALGGYTF.

A few counts support this clone. The chain has TRBV7-2 and TRBJ1-5; D is uncertain. V was trimmed by 4 bases and J by 0 bases, leaving 13 bases between them. CDR1 is SGHTA and CDR2 is FQGNSA in the germline V gene. The CDR3 is 16 residues long. The CDR3, as DNA: TGTGCCAGCAGCTCCGGCAGCGTTTATAGCAATCAGCCCCAGCATTTT. Translation: CASSSGSVYSNQPQHF.

The rearrangement links TRBV5-1 to TRBJ1-4; no definite D call. V was pared by 0 bases and J by 7 bases, with 13 bases between. Germline V gene sequence: CDR1 SGHRS, CDR2 YFSETQ. The CDR3 extends over 15 amino acids. The CDR3 here is CASSLEAREGEKLFF. The DNA of the CDR3 is TGCGCCAGCAGCTTGGAAGCGAGGGAGGGTGAAAAACTGTTTTTT.

The table lists this clone with a few counts. The rearrangement links TRBV9 to TRBJ1-2, with 7 bases lining up with TRBD1. Looked up from germline, CDR1 is SGDLS and CDR2 is YYNGEE. V lost 4 bases to trimming and J lost 4 bases; unmatched junction nucleotides: 13. The CDR3 runs 16 residues. CDR3 residues: CASSLEGQLFGYGYTF. The CDR3, as DNA: TGTGCCAGCAGCTTAGAGGGACAGCTCTTTGGCTATGGCTACACCTTC.